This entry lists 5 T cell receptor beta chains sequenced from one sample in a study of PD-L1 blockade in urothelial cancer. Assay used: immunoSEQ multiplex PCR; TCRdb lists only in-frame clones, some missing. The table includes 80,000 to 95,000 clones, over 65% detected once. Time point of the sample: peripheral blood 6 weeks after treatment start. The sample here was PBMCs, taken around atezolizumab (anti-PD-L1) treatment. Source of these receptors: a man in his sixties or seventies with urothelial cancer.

Written as DNA, the CDR3 is TGTGCCAGCACTCAGGGGGAACCAACTAATGAAAAACTGTTTTTT. It codes for CASTQGEPTNEKLFF. V gene TRBV6-5 combines with J gene TRBJ1-4; 7 bases are shared with TRBD1. The length of the CDR3 is 15 residues. V was pared by 7 bases and J by 0 bases, with 5 bases of the junction left unmatched. Germline V gene data show CDR1 as MNHEY and CDR2 as SVGAGI.

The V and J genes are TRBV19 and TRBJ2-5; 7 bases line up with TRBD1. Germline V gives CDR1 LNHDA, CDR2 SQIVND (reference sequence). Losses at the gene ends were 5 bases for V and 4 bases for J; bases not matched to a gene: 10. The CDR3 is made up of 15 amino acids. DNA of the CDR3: TGTGCCAGTAGTCCCGACAGGGCTAGGGGAGAGACCCAGTACTTC. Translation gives CASSPDRARGETQYF. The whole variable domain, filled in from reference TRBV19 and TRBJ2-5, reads DGGITQSPKYLFRKEGQNVTLSCEQNLNHDAMYWYRQDPGQGLRLIYYSQIVNDFQKGDIAEGYSVSREKKESFPLTVTSAQKNPTAFYLCASSPDRARGETQYFGPGTRLLVL.

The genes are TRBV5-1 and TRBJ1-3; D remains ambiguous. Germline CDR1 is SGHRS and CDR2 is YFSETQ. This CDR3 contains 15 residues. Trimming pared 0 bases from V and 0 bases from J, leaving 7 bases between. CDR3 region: CASSLAASSGNTIYF. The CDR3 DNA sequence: TGCGCCAGCAGCTTGGCCGCGAGCTCTGGAAACACCATATATTTT.

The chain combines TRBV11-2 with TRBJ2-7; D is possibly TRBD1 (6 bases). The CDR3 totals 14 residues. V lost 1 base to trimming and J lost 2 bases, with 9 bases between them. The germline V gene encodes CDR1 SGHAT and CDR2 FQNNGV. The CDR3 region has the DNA TGTGCCAGCAGCTTAGCCAGGGGAACCTACGAGCAGTACTTC. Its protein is CASSLARGTYEQYF.

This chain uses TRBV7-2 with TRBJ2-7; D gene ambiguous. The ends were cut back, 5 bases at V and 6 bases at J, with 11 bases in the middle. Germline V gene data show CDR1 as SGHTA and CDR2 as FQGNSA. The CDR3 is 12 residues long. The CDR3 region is CASSPHVSEQYF. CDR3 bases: TGTGCCAGCAGCCCACACGTCTCCGAGCAGTACTTC.